The table lists the clone carrying this TCR beta chain with a few counts. Its antigen is unidentified. These data originate in a study of CD8 T cell repertoires and HIV-1 epitope variants. The germline V gene has CDR1 SEHNR and CDR2 FQNEAQ (reference sequence). Germline trimming cut 5 bases from V and 4 bases from J; bases unmatched to any gene: 9. The CDR3 spans 15 residues. General observations from the study: Roughly nine TCR beta clonotypes were antigen-specific, five or six apparently recognizing autologous or escape variants.

Here immunoSEQ multiplex PCR was the method, and the copy in TCRdb shows in-frame clones only, minus some. Of about 95,000 clones in the sample, 74% were seen once. The sample taken for sequencing was uncultured baseline CD8+ T cells from peripheral blood mononuclear cells (PBMCs). The chain carries TRBV7-9 and TRBJ2-7; 9 nucleotides agree with TRBD1. The sequence was collected from a male donor with HIV. As DNA, the CDR3 is TGTGCCAGCAGCCCGGGAACAGGGGGCTGGTACGAGCAGTACTTC. Amino acids: CASSPGTGGWYEQYF.